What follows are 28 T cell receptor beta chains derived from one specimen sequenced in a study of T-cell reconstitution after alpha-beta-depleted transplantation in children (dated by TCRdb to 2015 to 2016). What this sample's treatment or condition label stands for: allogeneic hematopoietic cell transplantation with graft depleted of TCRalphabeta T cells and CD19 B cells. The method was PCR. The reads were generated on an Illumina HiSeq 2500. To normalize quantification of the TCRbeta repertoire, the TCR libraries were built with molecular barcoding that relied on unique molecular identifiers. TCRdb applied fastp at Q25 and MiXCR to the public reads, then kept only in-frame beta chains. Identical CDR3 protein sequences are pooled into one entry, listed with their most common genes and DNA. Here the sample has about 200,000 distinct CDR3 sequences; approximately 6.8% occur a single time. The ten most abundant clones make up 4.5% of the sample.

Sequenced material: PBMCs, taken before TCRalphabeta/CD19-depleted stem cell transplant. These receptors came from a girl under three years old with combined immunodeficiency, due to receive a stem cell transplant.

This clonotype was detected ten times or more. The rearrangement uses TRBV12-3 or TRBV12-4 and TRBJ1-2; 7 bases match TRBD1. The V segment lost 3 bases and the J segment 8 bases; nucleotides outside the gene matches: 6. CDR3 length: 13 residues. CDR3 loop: CASSFTRGGGYTF. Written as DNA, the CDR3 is TGTGCCAGCAGTTTCACCAGGGGGGGAGGCTACACCTTC.

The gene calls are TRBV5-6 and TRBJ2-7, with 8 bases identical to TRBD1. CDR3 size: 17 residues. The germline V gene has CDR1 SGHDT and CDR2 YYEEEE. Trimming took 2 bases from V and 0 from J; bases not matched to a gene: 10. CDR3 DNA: TGTGCCAGCAGCTTTTCAGGGGGCAAACAGATCTCCTACGAGCAGTACTTC. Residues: CASSFSGGKQISYEQYF.

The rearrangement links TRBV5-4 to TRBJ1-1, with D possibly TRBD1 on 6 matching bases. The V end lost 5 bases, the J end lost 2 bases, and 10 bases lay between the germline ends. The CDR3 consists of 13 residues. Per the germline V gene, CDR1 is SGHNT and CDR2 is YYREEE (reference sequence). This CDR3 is CASSRQDNTEAFF. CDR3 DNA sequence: TGTGCCAGCAGTAGACAGGACAACACTGAAGCTTTCTTT.

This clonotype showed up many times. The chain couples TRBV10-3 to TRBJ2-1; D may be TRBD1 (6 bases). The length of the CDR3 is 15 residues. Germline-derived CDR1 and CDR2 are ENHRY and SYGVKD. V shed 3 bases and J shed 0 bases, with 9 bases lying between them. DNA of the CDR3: TGTGCCATCAGTGATTGGGACACCTCCTACAATGAGCAGTTCTTC. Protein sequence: CAISDWDTSYNEQFF.

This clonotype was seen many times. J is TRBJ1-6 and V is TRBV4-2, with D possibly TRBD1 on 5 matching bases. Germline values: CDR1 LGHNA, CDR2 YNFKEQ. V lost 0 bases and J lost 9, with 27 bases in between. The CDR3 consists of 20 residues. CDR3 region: CASSQDPSMAAHEDTSPLHF. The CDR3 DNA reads TGTGCCAGCAGCCAAGATCCATCGATGGCGGCCCACGAGGACACTTCACCCCTCCACTTT.

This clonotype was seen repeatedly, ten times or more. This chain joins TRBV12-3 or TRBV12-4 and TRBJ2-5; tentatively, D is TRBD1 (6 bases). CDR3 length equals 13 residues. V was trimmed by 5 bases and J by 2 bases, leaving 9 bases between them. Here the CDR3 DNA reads TGTGCCAGCAGTCAGGACAGTCAAGAGACCCAGTACTTC. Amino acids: CASSQDSQETQYF.

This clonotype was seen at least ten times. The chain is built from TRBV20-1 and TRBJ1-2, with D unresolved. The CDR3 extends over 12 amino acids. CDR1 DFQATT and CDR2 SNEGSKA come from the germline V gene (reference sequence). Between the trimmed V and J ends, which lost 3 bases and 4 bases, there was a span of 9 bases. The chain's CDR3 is CSASPRFYGYTF. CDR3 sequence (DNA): TGCAGTGCTAGTCCCCGGTTCTATGGCTACACCTTC.

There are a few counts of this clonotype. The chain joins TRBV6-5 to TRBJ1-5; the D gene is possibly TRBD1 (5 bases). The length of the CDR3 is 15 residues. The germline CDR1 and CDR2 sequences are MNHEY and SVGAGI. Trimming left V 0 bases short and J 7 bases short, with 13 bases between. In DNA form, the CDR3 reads TGTGCCAGCAGTTACTCGAGATGGGGGGACCAGCCCCAGCATTTT. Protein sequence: CASSYSRWGDQPQHF.

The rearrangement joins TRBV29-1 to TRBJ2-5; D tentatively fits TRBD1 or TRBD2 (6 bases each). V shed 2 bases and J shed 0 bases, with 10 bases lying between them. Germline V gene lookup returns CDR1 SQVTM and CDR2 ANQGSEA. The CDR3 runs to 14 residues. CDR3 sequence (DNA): TGCAGCGTTGAAAGGGGGGAGTACCAAGAGACCCAGTACTTC. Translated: CSVERGEYQETQYF. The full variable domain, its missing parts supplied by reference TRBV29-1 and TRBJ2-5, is SAVISQKPSRDICQRGTSLTIQCQVDSQVTMMFWYRQQPGQSLTLIATANQGSEATYESGFVIDKFPISRPNLTFSTLTVSNMSPEDSSIYLCSVERGEYQETQYFGPGTRLLVL.

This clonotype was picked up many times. The CDR3 is CSVDGLSEAFF. The DNA for the CDR3 is TGCAGCGTTGACGGGTTATCTGAAGCTTTCTTT. V usage is TRBV29-1 and J usage is TRBJ1-1; D is ambiguous. Trimming took off 3 bases at V and 6 bases at J, with 8 bases between the two ends. The CDR3 runs 11 residues. Germline V gene data show CDR1 as SQVTM and CDR2 as ANQGSEA.

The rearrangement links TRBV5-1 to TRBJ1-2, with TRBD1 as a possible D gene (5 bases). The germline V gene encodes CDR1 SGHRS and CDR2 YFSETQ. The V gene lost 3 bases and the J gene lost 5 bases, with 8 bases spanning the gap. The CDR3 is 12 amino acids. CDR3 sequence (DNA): TGCGCCAGCAGCTCCTCAGGGTATGGCTACACCTTC. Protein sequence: CASSSSGYGYTF.

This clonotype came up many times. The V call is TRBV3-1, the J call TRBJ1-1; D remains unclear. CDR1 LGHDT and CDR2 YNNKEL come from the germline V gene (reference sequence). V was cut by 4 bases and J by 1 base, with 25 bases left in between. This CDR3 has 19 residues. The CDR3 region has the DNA TGTGCCAGCAGCCGCCAACCACTCAGCTCCAGGTGGGGGAACACTGAAGCTTTCTTT. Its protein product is CASSRQPLSSRWGNTEAFF.

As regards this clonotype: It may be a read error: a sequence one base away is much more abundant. The CDR3 loop reads CSADLSGRAKNIQHF. For the CDR3, the DNA is TGCAGTGCTGACCTTTCCGGCAGAGCCAAAAACATTCAGCACTTC. The chain recombines TRBV20-1 with TRBJ2-4; D remains unclear. CDR3 length: 15 residues. Germline lookup yields CDR1 DFQATT and CDR2 SNEGSKA (reference sequence).

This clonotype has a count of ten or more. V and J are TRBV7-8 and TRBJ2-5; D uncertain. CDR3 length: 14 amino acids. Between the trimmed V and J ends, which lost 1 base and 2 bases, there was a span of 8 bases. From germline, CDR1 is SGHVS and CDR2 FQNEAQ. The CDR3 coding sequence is TGTGCCAGCAGCTTAGGTCTAGAACAAGAGACCCAGTACTTC. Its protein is CASSLGLEQETQYF.

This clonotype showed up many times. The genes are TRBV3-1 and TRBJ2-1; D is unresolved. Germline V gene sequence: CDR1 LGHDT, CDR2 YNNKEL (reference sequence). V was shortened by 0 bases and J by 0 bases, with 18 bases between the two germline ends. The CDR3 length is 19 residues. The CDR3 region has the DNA TGTGCCAGCAGCCAAGATGGAGTGTTCGGGCAATTCTCCTACAATGAGCAGTTCTTC. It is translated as CASSQDGVFGQFSYNEQFF.

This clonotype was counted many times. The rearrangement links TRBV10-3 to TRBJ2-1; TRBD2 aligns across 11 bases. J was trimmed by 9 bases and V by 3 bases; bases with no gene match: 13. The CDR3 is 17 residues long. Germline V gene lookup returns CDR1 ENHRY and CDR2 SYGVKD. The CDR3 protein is CAISDPGTSGVYGEQFF. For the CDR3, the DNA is TGTGCCATCAGTGACCCCGGGACTAGCGGAGTCTACGGTGAGCAGTTCTTC.

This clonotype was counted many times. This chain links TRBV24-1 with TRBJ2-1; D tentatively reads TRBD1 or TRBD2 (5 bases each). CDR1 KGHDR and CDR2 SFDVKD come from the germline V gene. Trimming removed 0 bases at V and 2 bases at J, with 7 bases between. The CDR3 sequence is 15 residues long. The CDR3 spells CATSDLRDPYNEQFF. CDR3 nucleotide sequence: TGTGCCACCAGTGATTTGAGGGACCCCTACAATGAGCAGTTCTTC.

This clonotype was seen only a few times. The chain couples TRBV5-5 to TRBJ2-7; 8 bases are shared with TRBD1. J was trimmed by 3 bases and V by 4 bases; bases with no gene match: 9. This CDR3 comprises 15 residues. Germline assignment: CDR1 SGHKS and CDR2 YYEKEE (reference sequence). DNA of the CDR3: TGTGCCAGCAGCGACCCCCCAGGGGGCGGCTACGAGCAGTACTTC. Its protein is CASSDPPGGGYEQYF.

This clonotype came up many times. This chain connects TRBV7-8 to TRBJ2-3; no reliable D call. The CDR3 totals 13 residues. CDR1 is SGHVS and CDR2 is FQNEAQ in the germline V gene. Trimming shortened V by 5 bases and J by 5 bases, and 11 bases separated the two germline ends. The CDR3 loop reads CASSPTWGDTQYF. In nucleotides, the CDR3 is TGTGCCAGCAGCCCAACGTGGGGAGATACGCAGTATTTT.

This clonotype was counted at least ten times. For the CDR3, the DNA is TGTGCCAGCAGTCGCAAATGGGGGGTCGAACAGCCCCAGCATTTT. Protein product: CASSRKWGVEQPQHF. The gene calls are TRBV7-6 and TRBJ1-5; the D gene is possibly TRBD1 (5 bases). In germline, CDR1 is SGHVS, CDR2 FNYEAQ. With 6 bases removed from V and 7 bases from J, the gap between germline ends came to 19 bases. The CDR3 loop spans 15 amino acids.

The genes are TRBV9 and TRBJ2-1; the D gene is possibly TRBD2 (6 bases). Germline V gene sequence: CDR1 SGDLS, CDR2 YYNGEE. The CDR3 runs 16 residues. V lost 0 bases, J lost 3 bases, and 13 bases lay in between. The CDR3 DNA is TGTGCCAGCAGCGTAGACGGTAGCGGCTTCTACAATGAGCAGTTCTTC. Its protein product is CASSVDGSGFYNEQFF.

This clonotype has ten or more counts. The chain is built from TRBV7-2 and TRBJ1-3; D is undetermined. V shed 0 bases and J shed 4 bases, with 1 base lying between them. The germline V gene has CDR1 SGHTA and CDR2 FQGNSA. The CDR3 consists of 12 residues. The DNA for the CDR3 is TGTGCCAGCAGCTTAGCAGGAAACACCATATATTTT. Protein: CASSLAGNTIYF.

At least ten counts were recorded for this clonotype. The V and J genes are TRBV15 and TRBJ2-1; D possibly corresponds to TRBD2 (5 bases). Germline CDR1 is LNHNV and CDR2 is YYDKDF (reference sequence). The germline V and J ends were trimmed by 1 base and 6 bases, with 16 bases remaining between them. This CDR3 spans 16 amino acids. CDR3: CATSRAKRQYGNEQFF. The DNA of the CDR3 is TGTGCCACCAGCAGAGCGAAGCGGCAGTACGGCAATGAGCAGTTCTTC.

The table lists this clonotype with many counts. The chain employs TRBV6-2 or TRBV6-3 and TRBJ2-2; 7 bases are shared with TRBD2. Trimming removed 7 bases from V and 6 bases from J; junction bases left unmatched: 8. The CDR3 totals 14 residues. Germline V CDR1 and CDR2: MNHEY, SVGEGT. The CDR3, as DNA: TGTGCCAGCACTCGCGGGAGTGCGGCCGGGGAGCTGTTTTTT. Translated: CASTRGSAAGELFF.

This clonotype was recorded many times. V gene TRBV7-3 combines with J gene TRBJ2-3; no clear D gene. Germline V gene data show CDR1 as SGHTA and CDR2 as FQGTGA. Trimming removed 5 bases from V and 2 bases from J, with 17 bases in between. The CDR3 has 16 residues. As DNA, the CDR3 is TGTGCCAGCAGCCCCGGTATTAGGCGGATCACAGATACGCAGTATTTT. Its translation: CASSPGIRRITDTQYF.

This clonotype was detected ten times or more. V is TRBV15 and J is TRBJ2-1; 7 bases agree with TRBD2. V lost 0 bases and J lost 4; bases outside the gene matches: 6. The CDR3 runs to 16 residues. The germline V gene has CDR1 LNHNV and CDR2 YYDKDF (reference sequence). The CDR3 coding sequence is TGTGCCACCAGCAGAGATCTCCGGGAGGCGTACAATGAGCAGTTCTTC. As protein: CATSRDLREAYNEQFF. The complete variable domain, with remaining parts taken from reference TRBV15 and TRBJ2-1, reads DAMVIQNPRYQVTQFGKPVTLSCSQTLNHNVMYWYQQKSSQAPKLLFHYYDKDFNNEADTPDNFQSRRPNTSFCFLDIRSPGLGDTAMYLCATSRDLREAYNEQFFGPGTRLTVL.

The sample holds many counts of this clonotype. The DNA of the CDR3 is TGTGCCAGCAGCGCCTGGACAGGCGAGGACACTGAAGCTTTCTTT. It encodes CASSAWTGEDTEAFF. V and J are TRBV9 and TRBJ1-1; 7 bases fit TRBD1. Looked up from germline, CDR1 is SGDLS and CDR2 is YYNGEE. V shed 3 bases, J shed 3 bases, and the junction held 8 bases outside the gene matches. The CDR3 extends over 15 amino acids.

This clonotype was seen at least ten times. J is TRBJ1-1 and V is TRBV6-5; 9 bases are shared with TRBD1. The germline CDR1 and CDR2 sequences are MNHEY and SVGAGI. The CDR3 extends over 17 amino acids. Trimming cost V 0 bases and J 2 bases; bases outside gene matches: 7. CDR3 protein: CASSYSDRGAFNTEAFF. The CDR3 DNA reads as TGTGCCAGCAGTTACTCGGACAGGGGAGCGTTTAACACTGAAGCTTTCTTT.